Below are 32 T cell receptor beta chains sequenced from a single sample in a study of cytomegalovirus exposure and HLA in healthy donors. The PCR ran on 60 Vbeta and 13 Jbeta primers. Profiled with immunoSEQ multiplex PCR; TCRdb holds only in-frame clones, not every one. The top ten hold 2.1% of the sample, which has roughly 200,000 clones, roughly 73% seen once. Sequencing input: PBMCs. The receptor set was obtained from a woman in her 30s in good health and CMV-seropositive.

The rearrangement uses TRBV6-1 and TRBJ1-2; 7 nucleotides match TRBD1. This CDR3 spans 13 amino acids. J was trimmed by 5 bases and V by 10 bases; bases with no gene match: 10. Germline V gene data show CDR1 as MNHNS and CDR2 as SASEGT. CDR3 loop: CATAKGTAYGYTF. CDR3 coding DNA: TGTGCCACCGCCAAGGGGACAGCATATGGCTACACCTTC.

This clone was counted a single time. Distinct nucleotide sequences in the sample also encode this CDR3. This sequence joins TRBV28 and TRBJ1-2, with D tentatively TRBD1 (5 bases). The CDR3 covers 13 residues. The V gene lost 3 bases and the J gene lost 2 bases, with 7 bases spanning the gap. Germline V gives CDR1 MDHEN, CDR2 SYDVKM. Here the CDR3 DNA reads TGTGCCAGCAGTTTCGGGGGGAACTATGGCTACACCTTC. Translating gives CASSFGGNYGYTF.

This clone occurred a few times. The J gene is TRBJ1-1, the V gene TRBV6-5, with D maybe TRBD1 (5 bases). Looked up from germline, CDR1 is MNHEY and CDR2 is SVGAGI. This CDR3 comprises 16 residues. V was shortened by 4 bases and J by 1 base, with 16 bases between the two germline ends. The CDR3 sequence is CASSSRAGWGNTEAFF. The CDR3 bases are TGTGCCAGCAGTTCTAGGGCAGGGTGGGGGAACACTGAAGCTTTCTTT.

This chain uses TRBV5-1 with TRBJ2-7; the D gene is possibly TRBD1 (7 bases). Trimming took 4 bases from V and 5 from J, leaving 16 bases between them. The V gene's germline CDR1 is SGHRS and CDR2 YFSETQ. CDR3 size: 14 residues. The CDR3, as DNA: TGCGCCAGCAGCCTCGAAGGGGGCGGGGACGAGCAGTACTTC. This gives the protein CASSLEGGGDEQYF.

V is TRBV6-5 and J is TRBJ2-1; 11 bases fit TRBD2. This CDR3 is built from 16 residues. CDR1 and CDR2 (germline): MNHEY, SVGAGI. With V trimmed by 0 bases and J by 9 bases, 7 bases remained unmatched. The DNA of the CDR3 is TGTGCCAGCAGTTACTCTCTACTAGCGGGGGTTCTTGAGCAGTTCTTC. Translation gives CASSYSLLAGVLEQFF.

This chain joins TRBV5-4 and TRBJ1-1; possibly TRBD1 for D (5 bases). Germline V gene lookup returns CDR1 SGHNT and CDR2 YYREEE (reference sequence). The CDR3 runs 14 residues. The V gene lost 3 bases and the J gene lost 1 base, with 10 bases spanning the gap. Written as DNA, the CDR3 is TGTGCCAGCAGCTCGGCGGGGGGGAACACTGAAGCTTTCTTT. Encoded protein: CASSSAGGNTEAFF.

The chain joins TRBV7-2 to TRBJ2-5, with 13 bases lining up with TRBD2. V was pared by 2 bases and J by 3 bases, with 9 bases of the junction left unmatched. Germline assignment: CDR1 SGHTA and CDR2 FQGNSA. This CDR3 has 18 residues. The CDR3 sequence: CASSLSTSGGAREETQYF. In DNA form, the CDR3 reads TGTGCCAGCAGCTTAAGTACTAGCGGGGGGGCCAGGGAAGAGACCCAGTACTTC.

The chain has TRBV29-1 and TRBJ2-7, with TRBD2 as a possible D gene (5 bases). The germline V gene has CDR1 SQVTM and CDR2 ANQGSEA. V was cut by 4 bases and J by 1 base, with 8 bases left in between. The CDR3 runs 12 residues. The chain's CDR3 is CSVGRGSYEQYF. For the CDR3, the DNA is TGCAGCGTTGGACGAGGGTCCTACGAGCAGTACTTC.

This chain links TRBV2 with TRBJ1-5, with a weak D call TRBD1 (6 bases). The V end was cut by 4 bases, the J end by 5 bases, with 9 bases between. CDR1 and CDR2 (germline): SNHLY, FYNNEI. The CDR3 covers 13 residues. The CDR3 nucleotides read TGTGCCAGCAGTGTAACAGGGTATCAGCCCCAGCATTTT. Translating it yields CASSVTGYQPQHF.

CDR3 bases: TGCGCCAGCAGCTTGGGTGCCCAGGGGGCCTACAATGAGCAGTTCTTC. Encoded protein: CASSLGAQGAYNEQFF. This chain connects TRBV5-1 to TRBJ2-1; 7 nucleotides match TRBD1. Germline loops: CDR1 SGHRS, CDR2 YFSETQ. The CDR3 covers 16 residues. V was pared by 0 bases and J by 2 bases, with 5 bases of the junction left unmatched. The full variable domain, rest sourced from reference TRBV5-1 and TRBJ2-1, is KAGVTQTPRYLIKTRGQQVTLSCSPISGHRSVSWYQQTPGQGLQFLFEYFSETQRNKGNFPGRFSGRQFSNSRSEMNVSTLELGDSALYLCASSLGAQGAYNEQFFGPGTRLTVL.

The chain combines TRBV5-4 with TRBJ2-1, with 11 bases identical to TRBD1. The CDR3 spans 15 residues. The junction had 2 bases not matched to a gene; V was cut back by 0 bases and J by 6 bases. CDR1 is SGHNT and CDR2 is YYREEE in the germline V gene (reference sequence). CDR3 residues: CASSLAGTGGNEQFF. CDR3 bases: TGTGCCAGCAGCTTGGCCGGGACAGGGGGCAATGAGCAGTTCTTC.

This clone was counted only a few times. The chain employs TRBV5-1 and TRBJ2-1; D is uncertain. V was cut by 0 bases and J by 0 bases, with 10 bases left in between. The V gene's germline CDR1 is SGHRS and CDR2 YFSETQ. The CDR3 totals 16 residues. The CDR3 DNA reads TGCGCCAGCAGCTTGGAAGCGCCGAGCTCCTACAATGAGCAGTTCTTC. Translating it yields CASSLEAPSSYNEQFF.

The chain recombines TRBV4-1 with TRBJ2-1; 15 bases align to TRBD2. V dropped 1 base and J dropped 8; count of bases not matched to a gene: 6. The length of the CDR3 is 17 residues. Per the germline V gene, CDR1 is MGHRA and CDR2 is YSYEKL. CDR3 residues: CASSQGGLAGGRDEQFF. CDR3 DNA sequence: TGCGCCAGCAGCCAAGGGGGACTAGCGGGGGGTAGGGATGAGCAGTTCTTC.

The chain joins TRBV6-1 to TRBJ1-1, with TRBD1 identical over 8 bases. The V gene's germline CDR1 is MNHNS and CDR2 SASEGT. After removal of 3 bases from V and 0 bases from J, the junction contained 6 bases not matched to a gene. This CDR3 has 16 residues. The CDR3 DNA follows: TGTGCCAGCAGTGACCGCAGGGGGCCCATGAACACTGAAGCTTTCTTT. Protein: CASSDRRGPMNTEAFF.

The chain uses TRBV7-2 and TRBJ2-5; D may be TRBD1 (5 bases). Germline V gives CDR1 SGHTA, CDR2 FQGNSA. This CDR3 has 16 residues. Trimming stripped 5 bases from V and 5 bases from J, with 21 bases between. CDR3 sequence reads: CASSGVSGAFWETQYF. CDR3 in DNA: TGTGCCAGCAGCGGCGTCTCTGGGGCTTTCTGGGAGACCCAGTACTTC.

There are a few counts of this clone. The chain uses TRBV15 and TRBJ1-4; 11 bases are a match to TRBD1. J was trimmed by 4 bases and V by 8 bases; bases with no gene match: 3. This CDR3 has 14 residues. The germline CDR1 and CDR2 sequences are LNHNV and YYDKDF (reference sequence). This CDR3 reads CATGQGASNEKLFF. Written as DNA, the CDR3 is TGTGCCACCGGACAGGGGGCTAGTAATGAAAAACTGTTTTTT.

The chain has TRBV5-6 and TRBJ2-3, with D unclear. There are 13 residues in the CDR3. With 7 bases removed from V and 7 bases from J, the gap between germline ends came to 16 bases. Per the germline V gene, CDR1 is SGHDT and CDR2 is YYEEEE. The CDR3 nucleotides read TGTGCCAGCGGCGTCGGGTCATCGAATACGCAGTATTTT. Translating it yields CASGVGSSNTQYF.

The rearrangement joins TRBV28 to TRBJ2-7; perhaps TRBD2 as D (5 bases). The germline V gene has CDR1 MDHEN and CDR2 SYDVKM. The ends were cut back, 6 bases at V and 5 bases at J, with 14 bases in the middle. The CDR3 contains 13 residues. CDR3 in amino acids: CASRDSVSHEQYF. CDR3 coding DNA: TGTGCCAGCAGGGACTCCGTATCCCACGAGCAGTACTTC.

V usage is TRBV5-6 and J usage is TRBJ1-5; the D gene is possibly TRBD1 (6 bases). The CDR3 length is 14 residues. The germline CDR1 and CDR2 sequences are SGHDT and YYEEEE. Deletions cut 6 bases from V and 7 bases from J, with 17 bases between. CDR3 DNA: TGTGCCAGCACCCTTGGACAGAAAGGCCAGCCCCAGCATTTT. Translating gives CASTLGQKGQPQHF. Drawing the rest from reference TRBV5-6 and TRBJ1-5, the complete variable domain is DAGVTQSPTHLIKTRGQQVTLRCSPKSGHDTVSWYQQALGQGPQFIFQYYEEEERQRGNFPDRFSGHQFPNYSSELNVNALLLGDSALYLCASTLGQKGQPQHFGDGTRLSIL.

The chain couples TRBV27 to TRBJ2-2; no definite D call. The CDR3 is made up of 13 amino acids. Germline V gene lookup returns CDR1 MNHEY and CDR2 SMNVEV (reference sequence). The V end was cut by 5 bases, the J end by 2 bases, with 6 bases between. This CDR3 reads CASSITNTGELFF. The CDR3 nucleotides are TGTGCCAGCAGTATCACTAACACCGGGGAGCTGTTTTTT.

J is TRBJ1-1 and V is TRBV9; TRBD1 matches 7 bases. V was pared by 3 bases and J by 3 bases, with 8 bases of the junction left unmatched. The CDR3 runs 15 residues. Germline lookup yields CDR1 SGDLS and CDR2 YYNGEE. CDR3 nucleotide sequence: TGTGCCAGCAGCGAGACAGGGTGGGCGGACACTGAAGCTTTCTTT. Translating it yields CASSETGWADTEAFF.

The rearrangement links TRBV29-1 to TRBJ1-2, with D unresolved. There are 10 residues in the CDR3. CDR1 and CDR2 (germline): SQVTM, ANQGSEA. V lost 5 bases and J lost 4, with 5 bases in between. The CDR3: CSVWLYGYTF. Written as DNA, the CDR3 is TGCAGCGTTTGGCTCTATGGCTACACCTTC.

This clone was seen a few times. The chain has TRBV4-3 and TRBJ1-5; no clear D. Germline lookup yields CDR1 LGHNA and CDR2 YSLEER. Trimming cost V 4 bases and J 0 bases, with 7 bases left between them. This CDR3 is 14 amino acids long. The CDR3 loop is CASSPDYSNQPQHF. The CDR3 nucleotides read TGCGCCAGCAGCCCAGACTATAGCAATCAGCCCCAGCATTTT.

This chain connects TRBV5-6 to TRBJ2-3; D unresolved. Germline CDR1 and CDR2: SGHDT and YYEEEE. This CDR3 region has 11 residues. V lost 1 base and J lost 5, with 2 bases in between. The CDR3 nucleotides read TGTGCCAGCAGCTTGCGAGATACGCAGTATTTT. Protein: CASSLRDTQYF. Full variable domain (outside the CDR3, taken from reference TRBV5-6 and TRBJ2-3): DAGVTQSPTHLIKTRGQQVTLRCSPKSGHDTVSWYQQALGQGPQFIFQYYEEEERQRGNFPDRFSGHQFPNYSSELNVNALLLGDSALYLCASSLRDTQYFGPGTRLTVL.

This clone was detected a few times. The chain couples TRBV18 to TRBJ2-1; D unresolved. The germline V gene has CDR1 KGHSH and CDR2 LQKENI. V was cut by 3 bases and J by 7 bases, with 19 bases left in between. This CDR3 has 16 residues. For the CDR3, the DNA is TGTGCCAGCTCACCGACATCCCTTTCCGTCGGTAATGAGCAGTTCTTC. This gives the protein CASSPTSLSVGNEQFF.

The V and J genes are TRBV4-2 and TRBJ1-6; TRBD1 matches 7 bases. The junction had 2 bases not matched to a gene; V was cut back by 3 bases and J by 3 bases. The CDR3 spans 15 residues. In germline, CDR1 is LGHNA, CDR2 YNFKEQ. The CDR3 is CASSQGQHYNSPLHF. For the CDR3, the DNA is TGTGCCAGCAGCCAGGGACAGCACTATAATTCACCCCTCCACTTT.

This chain uses TRBV7-2 with TRBJ1-5; TRBD1 matches 7 bases. Germline loops: CDR1 SGHTA, CDR2 FQGNSA. The CDR3 sequence is 15 residues long. J gave up 4 bases and V 2 bases, and 5 bases lay outside the gene matches. The DNA of the CDR3 is TGTGCCAGCAGCTTATCGCACAGGGGTAATCAGCCCCAGCATTTT. Translation gives CASSLSHRGNQPQHF.

This clone occurred a few times. The chain joins TRBV5-8 to TRBJ2-1; TRBD2 aligns across 14 bases. Germline V lookup: CDR1 SGHTS, CDR2 YDEGEE. Unmatched junction bases numbered 8, after V lost 1 base and J lost 8 bases. The CDR3 extends over 17 amino acids. The CDR3, as DNA: TGTGCCAGCAGCTTGCGACTAGCGGGAGGGCGGCGGGATGAGCAGTTCTTC. Protein sequence: CASSLRLAGGRRDEQFF.

The sample holds one count of this clone. The chain has TRBV29-1 and TRBJ2-7, with TRBD2 matching over 15 bases. The CDR3 contains 16 residues. Germline values: CDR1 SQVTM, CDR2 ANQGSEA. The V gene end was trimmed by 4 bases and the J gene end by 6 bases; junction bases not matched to a gene: 10. The CDR3 DNA is TGCAGCGTTGGGAACGCGCAGGGACTAGCGGGGGGCGAGCAGTACTTC. Amino acids: CSVGNAQGLAGGEQYF.

This chain links TRBV5-1 with TRBJ2-1; 8 bases align to TRBD2. Germline CDR1 and CDR2: SGHRS and YFSETQ. Trimming took 0 bases from V and 2 from J; bases not matched to a gene: 4. The CDR3 contains 16 residues. CDR3 loop: CASSLEGAGAYNEQFF. CDR3 nucleotide sequence: TGCGCCAGCAGCTTGGAGGGAGCGGGGGCCTACAATGAGCAGTTCTTC.

The chain combines TRBV9 with TRBJ2-2; 9 positions match TRBD1. This CDR3 is 17 amino acids long. From germline, CDR1 is SGDLS and CDR2 YYNGEE. Unmatched junction bases numbered 9, after V lost 3 bases and J lost 3 bases. CDR3 in amino acids: CASSDDRGRIDTGELFF. Written as DNA, the CDR3 is TGTGCCAGCAGCGACGACAGGGGGAGAATAGACACCGGGGAGCTGTTTTTT.

The V and J genes are TRBV7-2 and TRBJ1-3; D gene unclear. Per germline, CDR1 SGHTA and CDR2 FQGNSA. The germline V and J ends were trimmed by 3 bases and 0 bases, with 12 bases remaining between them. CDR3 length: 16 residues. This CDR3 is CASSFGSASSGNTIYF. The CDR3 bases are TGTGCCAGCAGCTTCGGGTCGGCGAGCTCTGGAAACACCATATATTTT.